This TCR beta chain emerged from a study of T cells in Graves' hyperthyroidism and ophthalmopathy (dated by TCRdb to about 2019). The study in broad terms: Peripheral blood samples were taken at the time of initial diagnosis, prior to any treatment. To identify TCR V-J signatures that set the groups apart, the researchers used a discovery cohort of more than 95 patients, made up of 43 with Graves' ophthalmopathy and about 60 with stable Graves' hyperthyroidism. An independent validation cohort of under 20 hyperthyroidism patients and about 15 patients who later progressed to ophthalmopathy tested prospective prediction of ophthalmopathy. For training and testing, the roughly 97 patients in the discovery cohort were randomly divided in a 7:3 ratio. In addition, the study compared T-cell repertoires in thyroid tissue and in blood from five or six Graves' hyperthyroidism patients. After blood sampling, hyperthyroidism patients were treated with methimazole at a starting dose of 30 mg daily, and ophthalmopathy patients were treated with high-dose intravenous methylprednisolone. According to the paper, TCR Vbeta CDR3 sequencing was carried out on approximately 140 peripheral blood samples, which came from over 40 ophthalmopathy, 75 or so hyperthyroidism and about 17 progressor patients.

A patient counted as having stable Graves' hyperthyroidism if no progression to ophthalmopathy occurred over 18 months of follow-up. Hyperthyroidism patients were aged 18 to 65 years and newly diagnosed, with disease duration of less than 2 months. Any patient with an uncontrolled infection, another autoimmune disease, pregnancy or lactation was excluded. Diagnoses were based on clinical symptoms, serum thyroxine and TRAb, thyroid ultrasound and orbital computed tomography. PBMCs were separated from over 9 ml of fresh peripheral blood using Ficoll-Paque density gradient centrifugation. Total RNA was extracted with Trizol reagent, and quality was checked on an Agilent 2100 Bioanalyzer. The TCR beta CDR3 regions were amplified from RNA transcripts. A first-round RT-PCR of the TCR CDR3 used the HTBI primer set with the Qiagen OneStep RT-PCR kit. A second multiplex PCR round built the libraries, followed by size selection and purification. Sequencing of the libraries was done on an Illumina HiSeq2000 using paired-end 100 bp reads. In the source study's methods: SOAPnuke was used to process the raw data, throwing out any read that contained adapters or uncalled bases, had a mean Phred below 15, or lacked an exact constant-primer or identifier match. High-quality paired reads were merged with COPE v1.2.5, and unique nucleotide sequences were defined as clonotypes. Clonotypes were aligned to IMGT TRBV, TRBD and TRBJ reference segments using MiTCR v1.1. Only V-J combinations with frequency above 0.0001, covering roughly 99% of repertoires, were analysed. The TCS score was defined as the ratio of F50 (clonal expansion) to E x V (chaos), calculated using BLOSUM62-based TCRdist between CDR3 peptides within each V-J. Welch's t-statistics and random forest reduced fewer than 600 V-J features to 10 to 15, which were used in a naive Bayes classifier (R e1071). TCRdb trimmed the raw reads at Q25, called clones with MiXCR and kept productive beta chains. One record per CDR3 amino acid sequence lists the most common genes and DNA. These V and J calls derive from TCRdb rather than the authors' analysis. The sample data list about 690,000 distinct CDR3 sequences, and approximately 15% of these were observed just once. The ten largest clones take up 15% to 18% of the sample.

For this chain, trimming is 3 bases at the V end and 5 bases at the J end, and the number of junction bases without a gene match is 3. Via the germline V gene, CDR1 is KGHDR and CDR2 SFDVKD. Taken from cysteine to phenylalanine, the CDR3 has 14 residues. The CDR3 DNA has 42 bases and is translated from base 1. Results the study describes overall, beyond this receptor: In validation, the model predicted progression to ophthalmopathy with approximately 71% sensitivity and roughly 72% specificity, a median of around six months before onset. Most expanded thyroid clonotypes (frequency above 0.001) were also found in blood, which suggests that blood repertoires may mirror thyroid immune responses. No statistical method was used to fix the sample size in advance, and group allocation was not hidden from the investigators. Ophthalmopathy was separated from stable hyperthyroidism by a 13 V-J signature model, with over 85% sensitivity and 81% to 82% specificity obtained in cross-validation and 80%/75% obtained in testing.

This clonotype was counted ten times or more. Its antigen remains undetermined. No per-base quality is available; no much larger clone lies one base away. This clonotype was obtained from a man aged 50-59 years with Graves' hyperthyroidism. The chain is assembled from TRBV24-1 and TRBJ1-1; the central 9 bases match TRBD1. The specimen sequenced was blood. The sequenced DNA: TGTGCCACCAGTGATCCGGACAGGGGTACTGAAGCTTTCTTT. This yields the protein CATSDPDRGTEAFF.